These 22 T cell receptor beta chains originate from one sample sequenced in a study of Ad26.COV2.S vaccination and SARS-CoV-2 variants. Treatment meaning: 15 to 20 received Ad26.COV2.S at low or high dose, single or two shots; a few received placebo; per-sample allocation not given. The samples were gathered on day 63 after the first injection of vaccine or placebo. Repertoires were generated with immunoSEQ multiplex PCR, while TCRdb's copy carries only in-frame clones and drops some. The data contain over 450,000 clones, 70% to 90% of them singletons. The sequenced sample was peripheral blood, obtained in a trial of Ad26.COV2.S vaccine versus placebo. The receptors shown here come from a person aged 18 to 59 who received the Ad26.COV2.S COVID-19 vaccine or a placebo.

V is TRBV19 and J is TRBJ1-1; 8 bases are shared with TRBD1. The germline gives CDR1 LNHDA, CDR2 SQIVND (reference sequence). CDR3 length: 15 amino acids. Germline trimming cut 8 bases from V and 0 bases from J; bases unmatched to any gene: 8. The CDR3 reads CASGRDRRMNTEAFF. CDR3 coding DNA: TGTGCCAGTGGCCGGGACAGGAGAATGAACACTGAAGCTTTCTTT.

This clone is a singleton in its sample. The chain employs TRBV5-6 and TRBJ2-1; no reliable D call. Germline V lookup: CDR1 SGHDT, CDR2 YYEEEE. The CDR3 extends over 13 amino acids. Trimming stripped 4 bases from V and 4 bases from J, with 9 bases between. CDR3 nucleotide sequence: TGTGCCAGCAGCCCGAGAAATTACAATGAGCAGTTCTTC. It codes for CASSPRNYNEQFF.

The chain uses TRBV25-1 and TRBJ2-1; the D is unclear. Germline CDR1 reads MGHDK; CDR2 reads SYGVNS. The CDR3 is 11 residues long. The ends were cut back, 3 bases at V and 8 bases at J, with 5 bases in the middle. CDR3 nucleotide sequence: TGTGCCAGCAGTGATTACCATGAGCAGTTCTTC. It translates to CASSDYHEQFF.

In DNA, the CDR3 is TGTGCCAGCAGCCTTCCCCAGGGTTTGAGCACAGATACGCAGTATTTT. Translated, it gives CASSLPQGLSTDTQYF. This chain connects TRBV5-4 to TRBJ2-3; tentatively, D is TRBD1 (5 bases). This CDR3 has 16 amino acids. V dropped 4 bases and J dropped 0 bases, with 15 bases sitting between them. In germline, CDR1 is SGHNT, CDR2 YYREEE (reference sequence).

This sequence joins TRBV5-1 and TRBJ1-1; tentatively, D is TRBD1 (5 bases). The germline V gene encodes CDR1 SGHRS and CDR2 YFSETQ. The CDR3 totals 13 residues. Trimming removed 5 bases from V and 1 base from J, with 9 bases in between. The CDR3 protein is CASRFTGNTEAFF. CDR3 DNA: TGCGCCAGCAGGTTTACAGGGAACACTGAAGCTTTCTTT.

DNA of the CDR3: TGTGCCAGCAGTTTATTCATGTCGACAGGCACGCTCTCCTACAATGAGCAGTTCTTC. It specifies CASSLFMSTGTLSYNEQFF. The gene calls are TRBV27 and TRBJ2-1, with D possibly being TRBD1 (6 bases). The CDR3 extends over 19 amino acids. Germline assignment: CDR1 MNHEY and CDR2 SMNVEV (reference sequence). V shed 1 base and J shed 0 bases, with 19 bases lying between them.

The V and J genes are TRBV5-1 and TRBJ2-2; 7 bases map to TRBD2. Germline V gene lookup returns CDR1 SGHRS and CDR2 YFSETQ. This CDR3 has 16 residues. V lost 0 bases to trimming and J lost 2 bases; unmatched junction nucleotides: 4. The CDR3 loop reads CASSLGPGLNTGELFF. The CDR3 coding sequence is TGCGCCAGCAGCTTGGGACCGGGACTAAACACCGGGGAGCTGTTTTTT.

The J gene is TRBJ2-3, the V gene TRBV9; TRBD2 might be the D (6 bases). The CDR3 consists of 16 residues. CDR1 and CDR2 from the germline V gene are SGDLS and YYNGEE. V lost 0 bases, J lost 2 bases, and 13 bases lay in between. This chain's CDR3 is CASSVGGTYTTDTQYF. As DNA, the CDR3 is TGTGCCAGCAGCGTAGGCGGGACTTATACCACAGATACGCAGTATTTT. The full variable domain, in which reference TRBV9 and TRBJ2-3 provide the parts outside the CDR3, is DSGVTQTPKHLITATGQRVTLRCSPRSGDLSVYWYQQSLDQGLQFLIQYYNGEERAKGNILERFSAQQFPDLHSELNLSSLELGDSALYFCASSVGGTYTTDTQYFGPGTRLTVL.

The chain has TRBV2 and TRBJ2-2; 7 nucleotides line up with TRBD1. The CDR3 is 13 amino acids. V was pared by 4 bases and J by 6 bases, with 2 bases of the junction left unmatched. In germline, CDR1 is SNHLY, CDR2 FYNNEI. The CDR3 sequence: CASSVQGSGELFF. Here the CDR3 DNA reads TGTGCCAGCAGTGTACAGGGGTCCGGGGAGCTGTTTTTT.

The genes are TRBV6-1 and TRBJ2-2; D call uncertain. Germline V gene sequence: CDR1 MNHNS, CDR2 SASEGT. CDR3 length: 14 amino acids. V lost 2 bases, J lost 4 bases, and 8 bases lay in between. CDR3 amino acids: CASSELYPTGELFF. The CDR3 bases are TGTGCCAGCAGTGAACTATATCCCACCGGGGAGCTGTTTTTT.

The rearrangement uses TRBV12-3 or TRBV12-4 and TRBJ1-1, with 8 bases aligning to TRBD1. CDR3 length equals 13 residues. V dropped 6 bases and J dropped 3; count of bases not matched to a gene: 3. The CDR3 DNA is TGTGCCAGCAGAGGACAGGGTGACACTGAAGCTTTCTTT. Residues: CASRGQGDTEAFF.

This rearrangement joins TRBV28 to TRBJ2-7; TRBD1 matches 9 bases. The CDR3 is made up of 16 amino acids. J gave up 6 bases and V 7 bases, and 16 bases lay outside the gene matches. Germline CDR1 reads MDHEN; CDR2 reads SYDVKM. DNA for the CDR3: TGTGCCAGCACCACCGAAGTGGGACAGGGTCGGCGCGAGCAGTACTTC. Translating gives CASTTEVGQGRREQYF.

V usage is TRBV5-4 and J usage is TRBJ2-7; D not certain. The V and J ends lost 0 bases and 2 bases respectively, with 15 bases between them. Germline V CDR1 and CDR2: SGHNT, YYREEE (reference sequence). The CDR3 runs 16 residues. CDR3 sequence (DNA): TGTGCCAGCAGCTTGGCCGGAGCAGGAACGACCTACGAGCAGTACTTC. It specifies CASSLAGAGTTYEQYF.

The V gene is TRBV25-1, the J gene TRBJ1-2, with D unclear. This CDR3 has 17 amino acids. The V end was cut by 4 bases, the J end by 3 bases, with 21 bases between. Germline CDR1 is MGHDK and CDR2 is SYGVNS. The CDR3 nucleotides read TGTGCCAGCAGTGCGGCGTTCGGAGGGTTTGACGACTATGGCTACACCTTC. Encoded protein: CASSAAFGGFDDYGYTF.

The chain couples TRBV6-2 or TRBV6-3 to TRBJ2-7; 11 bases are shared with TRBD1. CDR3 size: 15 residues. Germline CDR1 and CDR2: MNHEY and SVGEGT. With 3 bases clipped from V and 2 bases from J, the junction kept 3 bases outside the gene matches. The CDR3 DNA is TGTGCCAGCAGTTATTGGGACAGGGGGACCTACGAGCAGTACTTC. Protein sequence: CASSYWDRGTYEQYF.

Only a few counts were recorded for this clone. CDR3 nucleotide sequence: TGTGCCAGCAGCGTAGTGGCAGACCGGAGGAATGAGCAGTTCTTC. Translation gives CASSVVADRRNEQFF. The chain employs TRBV9 and TRBJ2-1; possibly TRBD2 for D (5 bases). CDR3 length equals 15 residues. V dropped 0 bases and J dropped 7 bases, with 14 bases sitting between them. Germline CDR1 and CDR2: SGDLS and YYNGEE.

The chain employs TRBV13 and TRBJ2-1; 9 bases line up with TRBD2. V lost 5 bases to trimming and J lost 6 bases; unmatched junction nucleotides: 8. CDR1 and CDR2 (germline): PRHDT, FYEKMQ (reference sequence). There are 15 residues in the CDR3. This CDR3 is CASSMSGGRVNEQFF. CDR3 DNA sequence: TGTGCCAGCAGCATGAGCGGGGGGCGTGTCAATGAGCAGTTCTTC.

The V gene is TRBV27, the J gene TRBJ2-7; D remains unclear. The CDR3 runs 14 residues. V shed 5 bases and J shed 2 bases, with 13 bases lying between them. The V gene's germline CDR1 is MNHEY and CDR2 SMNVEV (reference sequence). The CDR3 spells CASSPRASAYEQYF. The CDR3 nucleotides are TGTGCCAGCAGTCCCCGGGCCTCCGCCTACGAGCAGTACTTC.

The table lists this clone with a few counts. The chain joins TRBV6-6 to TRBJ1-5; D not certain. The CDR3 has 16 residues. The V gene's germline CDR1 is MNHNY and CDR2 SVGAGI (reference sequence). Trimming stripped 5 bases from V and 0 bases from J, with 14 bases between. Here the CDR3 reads CASSRRTADSNQPQHF. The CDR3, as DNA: TGTGCCAGCAGTCGAAGGACTGCAGATAGCAATCAGCCCCAGCATTTT.

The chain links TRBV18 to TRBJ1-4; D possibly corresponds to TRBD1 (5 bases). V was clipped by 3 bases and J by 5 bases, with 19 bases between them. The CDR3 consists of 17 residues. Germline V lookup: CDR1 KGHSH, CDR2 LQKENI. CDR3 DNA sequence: TGTGCCAGCTCACCGCTACCCTTTAGGGGCCAGAATGAAAAACTGTTTTTT. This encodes CASSPLPFRGQNEKLFF.

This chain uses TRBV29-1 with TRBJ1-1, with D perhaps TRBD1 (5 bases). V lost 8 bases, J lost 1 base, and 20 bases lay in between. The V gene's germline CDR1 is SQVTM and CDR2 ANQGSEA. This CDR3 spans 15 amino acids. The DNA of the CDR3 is TGCAGCACGCGCCGGGACTCAAACACGAACACTGAAGCTTTCTTT. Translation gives CSTRRDSNTNTEAFF.

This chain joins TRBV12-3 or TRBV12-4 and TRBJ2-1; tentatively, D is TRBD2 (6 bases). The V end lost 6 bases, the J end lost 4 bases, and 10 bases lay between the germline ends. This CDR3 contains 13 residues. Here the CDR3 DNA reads TGTGCCAGCAGACCCGGGACTTACAATGAGCAGTTCTTC. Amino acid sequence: CASRPGTYNEQFF.